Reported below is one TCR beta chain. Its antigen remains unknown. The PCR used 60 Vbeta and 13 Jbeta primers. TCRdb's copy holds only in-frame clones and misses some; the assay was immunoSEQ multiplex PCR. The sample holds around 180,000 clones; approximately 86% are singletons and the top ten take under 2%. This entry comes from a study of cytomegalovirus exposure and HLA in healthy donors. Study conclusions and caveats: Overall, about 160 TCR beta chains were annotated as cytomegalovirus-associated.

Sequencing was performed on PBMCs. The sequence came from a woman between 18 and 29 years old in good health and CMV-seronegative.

DNA of the CDR3: TGTGCCAGCAGCCCCCATCGACTAGCGGAGGGCGGGGAGCTGTTTTTT. As protein: CASSPHRLAEGGELFF. This chain uses TRBV5-4 with TRBJ2-2, with 9 bases that match TRBD2. Germline CDR1 and CDR2: SGHNT and YYREEE (reference sequence). The CDR3 is 16 amino acids. J was trimmed by 7 bases and V by 4 bases; bases with no gene match: 11. Full variable domain (missing parts from reference TRBV5-4 and TRBJ2-2): ETGVTQSPTHLIKTRGQQVTLRCSSQSGHNTVSWYQQALGQGPQFIFQYYREEENGRGNFPPRFSGLQFPNYSSELNVNALELDDSALYLCASSPHRLAEGGELFFGEGSRLTVL.